The 18 T cell receptor beta chains below all came from one sample that was sequenced in a study of CXCR3-negative and CXCR3-positive naive CD8 T cells. The antigens for these receptors are not known. UMI-labeled TRB cDNA libraries were prepared by 5' RACE. TCRdb reprocessed the 5' RACE reads, keeping one entry per CDR3 protein, no DNA. Its clone listing holds under 75,000 distinct CDR3 sequences. Points from the study as a whole: Naive cells positive for CXCR3 carried more hydrophobic TRB CDR3s than CXCR3-negative ones.

The sequencing sample was made of naive CXCR3+ CD8+ T cells from blood. Specified subset: CD45RO-CCR7+CD27+CD95- naive CD8+ T cells expressing CXCR3 (TNR3+). The receptors shown here come from a human donor in good health. Some clones in this sample may be carry-over from other donors' samples.

The chain carries TRBV20-1 and TRBJ2-1; TCRdb names TRBD1, which stays unverified in the absence of DNA. The CDR3 covers 15 residues. Looked up from germline, CDR1 is DFQATT and CDR2 is SNEGSKA (reference sequence). CDR3 sequence: CSARDPTSGGNEQFF.

CDR3 residues: CASSLYSDNEQFF. This sequence joins TRBV7-2 and TRBJ2-1. CDR1 SGHTA and CDR2 FQGNSA come from the germline V gene. The CDR3 sequence is 13 residues long.

This chain connects TRBV4-3 to TRBJ1-1; TCRdb outputs TRBD1, but without DNA this stays unchecked. CDR1 is LGHNA, CDR2 YSLEER, per germline. CDR3 length: 15 residues. The CDR3 spells CASSQEWGENTEAFF.

The gene calls are TRBV19 and TRBJ1-2. The CDR3 is 13 residues long. CDR1 and CDR2 (germline): LNHDA, SQIVND (reference sequence). This CDR3 is CASSIAGSYGYTF.

The chain uses TRBV5-1 and TRBJ2-3; with no DNA, the TCRdb D assignment of TRBD2 cannot be verified. The CDR3 is 17 residues long. CDR1 SGHRS and CDR2 YFSETQ come from the germline V gene. The CDR3 is CASSLEGTSRITDTQYF.

This rearrangement joins TRBV14 to TRBJ2-5; TCRdb selects TRBD1, and the lack of DNA leaves this call unchecked. The CDR3 sequence is 19 residues long. Germline CDR1 is SGHDN and CDR2 is FVKESK. This CDR3 reads CASSQILWGQAVRAETQYF.

This chain connects TRBV20-1 to TRBJ1-1; there is no DNA to check the TCRdb D call of TRBD1. The CDR3 is 13 amino acids. The V gene's germline CDR1 is DFQATT and CDR2 SNEGSKA (reference sequence). CDR3 in amino acids: CSARDLGDTEAFF.

The chain links TRBV29-1 to TRBJ1-1. The CDR3 extends over 12 amino acids. Per the germline V gene, CDR1 is SQVTM and CDR2 is ANQGSEA. CDR3 sequence reads: CSVPDENTEAFF.

The chain employs TRBV6-6 and TRBJ1-3; TCRdb returns TRBD1, unconfirmable since there is no DNA. The CDR3 runs to 16 residues. In germline, CDR1 is MNHNY, CDR2 SVGAGI (reference sequence). Here the CDR3 reads CASSYFIGTGGNTIYF.

V usage is TRBV20-1 and J usage is TRBJ1-2. The CDR3 totals 14 residues. The V gene's germline CDR1 is DFQATT and CDR2 SNEGSKA (reference sequence). The CDR3 here is CSARDPDGYYGYTF.

This chain joins TRBV20-1 and TRBJ2-1. The CDR3 extends over 14 amino acids. CDR1 is DFQATT, CDR2 SNEGSKA, per germline (reference sequence). This CDR3 is CSASGQNSYNEQFF.

The V gene is TRBV29-1, the J gene TRBJ2-2; as DNA is missing, the TRBD2 call by TCRdb cannot be tested. CDR1 and CDR2 from the germline V gene are SQVTM and ANQGSEA. The CDR3 covers 13 residues. CDR3 loop: CSVYSADTGELFF.

The chain has TRBV4-2 and TRBJ1-1. Germline V gene lookup returns CDR1 LGHNA and CDR2 YNFKEQ. The CDR3 totals 16 residues. CDR3 loop: CASSQIAYLPDTEAFF.

The rearrangement links TRBV29-1 to TRBJ2-7; TCRdb picks TRBD2, but there is no DNA to check that call. The CDR3 extends over 13 amino acids. The germline V gene has CDR1 SQVTM and CDR2 ANQGSEA. CDR3 sequence reads: CSVEGSALNEQYF.

V usage is TRBV6-5 and J usage is TRBJ2-5. CDR3 length: 14 residues. CDR1 is MNHEY and CDR2 is SVGAGI in the germline V gene. The CDR3 region is CASSYSSWAETQYF.

This chain uses TRBV27 with TRBJ2-7; TCRdb outputs TRBD1, but without DNA this stays unchecked. The CDR3 loop spans 14 amino acids. From germline, CDR1 is MNHEY and CDR2 SMNVEV (reference sequence). This CDR3 is CASSLWDGDYEQYF.

This chain connects TRBV12-3 or TRBV12-4 to TRBJ2-1; absent DNA, TCRdb's TRBD2 call cannot be checked. CDR3 size: 16 residues. The CDR3 is CASTLQTSGALNEQFF.

V and J are TRBV9 and TRBJ1-5; TCRdb lists TRBD1, though no DNA is available to test this call. The CDR3 runs to 14 residues. Germline V lookup: CDR1 SGDLS, CDR2 YYNGEE. CDR3 sequence reads: CASSGDSTNQPQHF. Looking up the rest from reference TRBV9 and TRBJ1-5 gives the full variable domain: DSGVTQTPKHLITATGQRVTLRCSPRSGDLSVYWYQQSLDQGLQFLIQYYNGEERAKGNILERFSAQQFPDLHSELNLSSLELGDSALYFCASSGDSTNQPQHFGDGTRLSIL.